This record looks at one TCR beta chain sequence and its context. This record belongs to a study of blood T cell repertoires in COVID-19. Overall study context: Samples of COVID-19 (acute and convalescent) were obtained from the United States, Italy and Spain. PBMCs, B-cell-depleted T cells, or T cells were the source of the cDNA or gDNA that made up the material.

CDR3 length: 13 residues. CDR1 and CDR2 (germline): SGHRS, YFSETQ. Trimming removed 7 bases from V and 2 bases from J, with 12 bases in between. Per the authors' pipeline: The assay estimated nucleated cells by amplifying reference gene primers. Produced via immunoSEQ multiplex PCR; TCRdb's table is partial and in-frame only. That table supplies the V and J calls and clone size; D and trimming were determined from the DNA. Here the sample spans nearly 200,000 clones, 86% being singletons. The rearrangement links TRBV5-1 to TRBJ2-5; perhaps TRBD1 as D (6 bases). The sample consisted of peripheral blood. This TCR was sampled from a woman in her 70s with acute or convalescent COVID-19. The DNA of the CDR3 is TGCGCCAGCGCTTACAGGGCTCAAGAGACCCAGTACTTC. It specifies CASAYRAQETQYF.